Following are 20 T cell receptor beta chains from one sample sequenced in a study of T cells in Graves' hyperthyroidism and ophthalmopathy. RNA transcripts gave rise to amplified TCR beta CDR3 regions. First-round RT-PCR with HTBI primers amplified the TCR CDR3 region. Each CDR3 protein gets one entry after TCRdb re-called the multiplex PCR reads with MiXCR. Found here are 400,000 to 550,000 distinct CDR3 sequences, around 24% of them singletons; the top ten hold 11%. Sequencing was performed on blood. The receptors were sampled from a woman under 40 with Graves' ophthalmopathy.

The V call is TRBV6-2 or TRBV6-3, the J call TRBJ1-2; 7 bases fit TRBD1. CDR1 MNHEY and CDR2 SVGEGT come from the germline V gene. The CDR3 consists of 16 residues. The V segment lost 6 bases and the J segment 4 bases; nucleotides outside the gene matches: 14. The CDR3 region has the DNA TGTGCCAGCAGCAGAAACCCGGGACAGCTGTCCTATGGCTACACCTTC. This encodes CASSRNPGQLSYGYTF.

This clonotype was observed a handful of times. The chain uses TRBV28 and TRBJ2-4, with D perhaps matching TRBD1 (5 bases). Germline CDR1 reads MDHEN; CDR2 reads SYDVKM. Trimming cost V 7 bases and J 0 bases, with 19 bases left between them. The CDR3 is 17 residues long. The CDR3 DNA reads TGTGCCAGCACCAGTTGGGGTGACAGCCTAGCCAAAAACATTCAGTACTTC. It translates to CASTSWGDSLAKNIQYF.

This rearrangement joins TRBV11-2 to TRBJ2-2; D gene unclear. The CDR3 consists of 15 residues. Trimming stripped 5 bases from V and 2 bases from J, with 12 bases between. CDR1 and CDR2 from the germline V gene are SGHAT and FQNNGV. CDR3 sequence: CASSHTGPNTGELFF. The DNA of the CDR3 is TGTGCCAGCAGCCACACCGGGCCTAACACCGGGGAGCTGTTTTTT.

The genes are TRBV20-1 and TRBJ2-1; 8 bases are a match to TRBD2. CDR3 length: 15 amino acids. Germline loops: CDR1 DFQATT, CDR2 SNEGSKA (reference sequence). V was clipped by 2 bases and J by 2 bases; unmatched bases: 5. This CDR3 reads CSARISGGPYNEQFF. The CDR3 DNA follows: TGCAGTGCTAGAATTTCGGGGGGGCCCTACAATGAGCAGTTCTTC.

This chain joins TRBV3-1 and TRBJ2-5; D is unclear. Germline lookup yields CDR1 LGHDT and CDR2 YNNKEL (reference sequence). The CDR3 consists of 12 residues. Trimming stripped 7 bases from V and 3 bases from J, with 9 bases between. The CDR3 DNA is TGTGCCAGCACAACGGTGGAAGAGACCCAGTACTTC. Its translation: CASTTVEETQYF.

This clonotype was seen ten or more times. This chain connects TRBV2 to TRBJ1-2, with 8 bases lining up with TRBD1. The germline V gene encodes CDR1 SNHLY and CDR2 FYNNEI. The CDR3 runs to 15 residues. The trim removed 2 bases at V and 4 bases at J, leaving 6 bases unmatched. The CDR3 nucleotides are TGTGCCAGCAGTGAATATTGGACAGGGCCCTATGGCTACACCTTC. This sequence encodes CASSEYWTGPYGYTF. The full variable domain, its missing parts supplied by reference TRBV2 and TRBJ1-2, is EPEVTQTPSHQVTQMGQEVILRCVPISNHLYFYWYRQILGQKVEFLVSFYNNEISEKSEIFDDQFSVERPDGSNFTLKIRSTKLEDSAMYFCASSEYWTGPYGYTFGSGTRLTVV.

The chain employs TRBV20-1 and TRBJ1-5, with D perhaps matching TRBD1 (5 bases). Trimming stripped 6 bases from V and 1 base from J, with 19 bases between. This CDR3 has 16 residues. In germline, CDR1 is DFQATT, CDR2 SNEGSKA (reference sequence). In nucleotides, the CDR3 is TGCAGTGCGATTAGACAGCAAAGGTACAGCAATCAGCCCCAGCATTTT. As protein: CSAIRQQRYSNQPQHF.

Many counts were recorded for this clonotype. The J gene is TRBJ1-3, the V gene TRBV7-6; D call uncertain. Trimming removed 1 base from V and 0 bases from J, with 10 bases in between. The V gene's germline CDR1 is SGHVS and CDR2 FNYEAQ. The CDR3 runs to 16 residues. DNA of the CDR3: TGTGCCAGCAGCTTAGGAGGCGGATACTCTGGAAACACCATATATTTT. This encodes CASSLGGGYSGNTIYF.

The J gene is TRBJ2-5, the V gene TRBV5-1, with D perhaps TRBD1 (5 bases). The V end lost 0 bases, the J end lost 4 bases, and 16 bases lay between the germline ends. The CDR3 totals 16 residues. The germline gives CDR1 SGHRS, CDR2 YFSETQ. The CDR3 DNA reads TGCGCCAGCAGCTTGGGGGCAAGGGGTTTGGGAGAGACCCAGTACTTC. Translating it yields CASSLGARGLGETQYF.

This clonotype was counted ten times or more. The V gene is TRBV28, the J gene TRBJ2-7, with unresolved D. V lost 3 bases and J lost 3, with 9 bases in between. Germline assignment: CDR1 MDHEN and CDR2 SYDVKM. The CDR3 is 13 amino acids. This chain's CDR3 is CASSFFWVYEQYF. The DNA of the CDR3 is TGTGCCAGCAGTTTCTTTTGGGTCTACGAGCAGTACTTC.

This chain connects TRBV11-1 to TRBJ2-4; D may be TRBD1 or TRBD2 (6 bases each). The CDR3 extends over 15 amino acids. Germline CDR1 is SGHAT and CDR2 is FQDESV (reference sequence). V lost 0 bases to trimming and J lost 7 bases, with 13 bases between them. CDR3 sequence: CASSLAGGALNIQYF. The DNA of the CDR3 is TGTGCCAGCAGCTTAGCGGGGGGCGCGTTGAACATTCAGTACTTC.

This clonotype was seen repeatedly, ten times or more. V gene TRBV6-1 combines with J gene TRBJ2-7; TRBD1 agrees at 7 bases. CDR1 and CDR2 (germline): MNHNS, SASEGT. This CDR3 has 15 residues. Germline trimming cut 5 bases from V and 5 bases from J; bases unmatched to any gene: 12. This chain's CDR3 is CASSRIRGTAHEQYF. DNA for the CDR3: TGTGCCAGCAGTCGCATTCGTGGGACAGCCCACGAGCAGTACTTC.

The chain links TRBV12-3 or TRBV12-4 to TRBJ2-7; the match to TRBD2 covers 13 bases. Trimming removed 6 bases from V and 0 bases from J; junction bases left unmatched: 5. The CDR3 is 16 amino acids. As DNA, the CDR3 is TGTGCCAGCAGGGGGACTAGCGGGATGCTCTCCTACGAGCAGTACTTC. Translating it yields CASRGTSGMLSYEQYF.

The table lists this clonotype with many counts. CDR3 sequence reads: CASSQDVSSETQYF. The CDR3 nucleotides are TGTGCCAGCAGCCAAGACGTTAGCTCAGAGACCCAGTACTTC. This chain links TRBV3-1 with TRBJ2-5; D gene uncertain. Between the trimmed V and J ends, which lost 0 bases and 4 bases, there was a span of 9 bases. CDR1 and CDR2 from the germline V gene are LGHDT and YNNKEL (reference sequence). The CDR3 totals 14 residues.

This clonotype was seen a handful of times. J is TRBJ1-2 and V is TRBV7-2; no definite D call. CDR1 is SGHTA and CDR2 is FQGNSA in the germline V gene. The CDR3 length is 14 residues. The V end was cut by 3 bases, the J end by 0 bases, with 8 bases between. The DNA for the CDR3 is TGTGCCAGCAGCTTCGGTGGAGCTAACTATGGCTACACCTTC. Translating gives CASSFGGANYGYTF.

The chain combines TRBV30 with TRBJ2-5; tentative D call: TRBD1 (6 bases). Germline V CDR1 and CDR2: GTSNPN, SVGIG (reference sequence). The length of the CDR3 is 13 residues. The V and J ends lost 2 bases and 2 bases respectively, with 9 bases between them. CDR3 sequence (DNA): TGTGCCTGGAGTTCGGACAGACAAGAGACCCAGTACTTC. Its translation is CAWSSDRQETQYF.

This clonotype was seen ten or more times. The chain employs TRBV11-2 and TRBJ2-7; no reliable D call. V shed 5 bases and J shed 4 bases, with 12 bases lying between them. The CDR3 loop spans 13 amino acids. Germline CDR1 is SGHAT and CDR2 is FQNNGV. The CDR3, as DNA: TGTGCCAGCAGCCCCTGGTTAGAATACGAGCAGTACTTC. Translated, it gives CASSPWLEYEQYF.

The chain recombines TRBV29-1 with TRBJ2-5; either TRBD1 or TRBD2 may supply D (6 bases each). The germline V gene has CDR1 SQVTM and CDR2 ANQGSEA. Trimming removed 4 bases at V and 5 bases at J, with 11 bases between. This CDR3 contains 12 residues. The DNA of the CDR3 is TGCAGCGTTGCGGGGGCCGTGGAGACCCAGTACTTC. Translation: CSVAGAVETQYF. The whole variable domain, filled in from reference TRBV29-1 and TRBJ2-5, reads SAVISQKPSRDICQRGTSLTIQCQVDSQVTMMFWYRQQPGQSLTLIATANQGSEATYESGFVIDKFPISRPNLTFSTLTVSNMSPEDSSIYLCSVAGAVETQYFGPGTRLLVL.

This clonotype has more than one count but fewer than ten. The genes are TRBV29-1 and TRBJ1-4; TRBD1 is a possible D gene (6 bases). V lost 7 bases and J 0 bases, leaving 9 bases between the germline ends. Looked up from germline, CDR1 is SQVTM and CDR2 is ANQGSEA. This CDR3 contains 13 residues. CDR3: CSAQGPTNEKLFF. The CDR3, as DNA: TGCAGCGCACAGGGTCCAACTAATGAAAAACTGTTTTTT.

V is TRBV14 and J is TRBJ2-7; TRBD2 is a possible D gene (6 bases). Germline V gives CDR1 SGHDN, CDR2 FVKESK. The CDR3 is made up of 15 amino acids. V lost 1 base to trimming and J lost 4 bases, with 14 bases between them. The CDR3 is CASSQVGHREYEQYF. CDR3 nucleotides: TGTGCCAGCAGCCAAGTCGGGCATCGGGAGTACGAGCAGTACTTC.